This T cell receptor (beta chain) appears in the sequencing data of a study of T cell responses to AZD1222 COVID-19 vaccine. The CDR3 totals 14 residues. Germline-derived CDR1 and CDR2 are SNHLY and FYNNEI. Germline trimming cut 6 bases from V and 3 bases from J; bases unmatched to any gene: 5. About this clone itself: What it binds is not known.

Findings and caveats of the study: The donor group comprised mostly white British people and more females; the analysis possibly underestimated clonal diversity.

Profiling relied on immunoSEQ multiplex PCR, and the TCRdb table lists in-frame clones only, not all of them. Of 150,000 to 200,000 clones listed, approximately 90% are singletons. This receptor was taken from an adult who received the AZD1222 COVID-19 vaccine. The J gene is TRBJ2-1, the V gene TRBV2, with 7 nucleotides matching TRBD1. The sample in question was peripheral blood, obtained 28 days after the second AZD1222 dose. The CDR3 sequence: CASRSRGIYNEQFF. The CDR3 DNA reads TGTGCCAGCAGGAGCAGGGGGATCTACAATGAGCAGTTCTTC.